The 22 T cell receptor beta chains below come from one sample, sequenced in a study of cytomegalovirus exposure and HLA in healthy donors. The PCR used 60 Vbeta and 13 Jbeta primers. The method was immunoSEQ multiplex PCR; TCRdb's version includes in-frame clones alone and lacks a portion of them. In the table there are 200,000 to 300,000 clones, roughly 80% of which are singletons. Specimen: PBMCs. The receptor set was obtained from a middle-aged woman in good health and CMV-seropositive.

The rearrangement uses TRBV7-2 and TRBJ2-1, with D possibly TRBD2 on 6 matching bases. This CDR3 is 14 amino acids long. Germline V gene sequence: CDR1 SGHTA, CDR2 FQGNSA. Trimming shortened V by 1 base and J by 4 bases, and 8 bases separated the two germline ends. CDR3 sequence: CASSLGREYNEQFF. CDR3 bases: TGTGCCAGCAGCTTAGGGAGGGAGTACAATGAGCAGTTCTTC.

This chain uses TRBV19 with TRBJ1-2; 7 bases are shared with TRBD1. CDR3 length: 18 amino acids. J gave up 8 bases and V 5 bases, and 23 bases lay outside the gene matches. The V gene's germline CDR1 is LNHDA and CDR2 SQIVND (reference sequence). The CDR3 sequence is CASSLYPRDRLYWRGYTF. In DNA form, the CDR3 reads TGTGCCAGTAGTCTCTACCCCCGGGACAGACTCTACTGGAGAGGCTACACCTTC.

The chain links TRBV2 to TRBJ2-2; 8 bases fit TRBD2. The junction had 10 bases not matched to a gene; V was cut back by 8 bases and J by 5 bases. From germline, CDR1 is SNHLY and CDR2 FYNNEI. This CDR3 comprises 15 residues. As DNA, the CDR3 is TGTGCCAGCCGACTCAGCGGGAGCACGACCGGGGAGCTGTTTTTT. This translates into CASRLSGSTTGELFF.

With respect to this clone: At one of its ends the junction is not consistent with the germline gene, which may arise from a read error. V gene TRBV11-3 combines with J gene TRBJ2-7, with 10 bases that match TRBD1. The CDR3 totals 12 residues. CDR1 SGHNT and CDR2 YENEEA come from the germline V gene. CDR3: CASSSTLGTGVF. CDR3 coding DNA: TGTGCCAGCAGCTCCACCCTCGGGACAGGGGTTTTC. Complete variable domain (other parts from reference TRBV11-3 and TRBJ2-7): EAGVVQSPRYKIIEKKQPVAFWCNPISGHNTLYWYLQNLGQGPELLIRYENEEAVDDSQLPKDRFSAERLKGVDSTLKIQPAELGDSAVYLCASSSTLGTGVFGPGTRLTVT.

The chain has TRBV10-3 and TRBJ2-1; 9 bases are a match to TRBD2. The germline V gene encodes CDR1 ENHRY and CDR2 SYGVKD. The CDR3 runs to 16 residues. The ends lost 5 bases at V and 6 bases at J; junction bases unmatched: 11. The CDR3 loop reads CAISKTSGTSSNEQFF. In nucleotides, the CDR3 is TGTGCCATCAGTAAGACTTCCGGGACTAGCAGCAATGAGCAGTTCTTC.

This clone was detected once. J is TRBJ1-2 and V is TRBV4-3, with D uncertain. Germline-derived CDR1 and CDR2 are LGHNA and YSLEER. The ends were cut back, 0 bases at V and 4 bases at J, with 15 bases in the middle. The CDR3 has 16 amino acids. CDR3 coding DNA: TGCGCCAGCAGCCAAGAGATGAGGCAGTCCTTCTATGGCTACACCTTC. Residues: CASSQEMRQSFYGYTF.

The V gene is TRBV6-5, the J gene TRBJ2-5; 10 bases match TRBD2. The J call may be mistaken, given a closer DNA end match to TRBJ2-7. This CDR3 contains 16 residues. The germline V gene has CDR1 MNHEY and CDR2 SVGAGI. The chain's CDR3 is CASSYAPGTSDHEQYF. CDR3 in DNA: TGTGCCAGCAGTTACGCTCCCGGGACTAGCGACCACGAGCAGTACTTC.

This clone showed up just once. The DNA of the CDR3 is TGTGCCAGCAGCCCCCCCGGATTCCGGGGCAAAAACATTCAGTACTTC. This gives the protein CASSPPGFRGKNIQYF. The chain combines TRBV9 with TRBJ2-4, with D perhaps matching TRBD2 (5 bases). The CDR3 has 16 amino acids. Germline V gene lookup returns CDR1 SGDLS and CDR2 YYNGEE. V gave up 4 bases and J gave up 3 bases, with 17 bases separating them.

The chain joins TRBV5-1 to TRBJ2-6, with D possibly being TRBD1 (6 bases). This CDR3 has 16 residues. Germline V lookup: CDR1 SGHRS, CDR2 YFSETQ. V was cut by 1 base and J by 1 base, with 9 bases left in between. CDR3 bases: TGCGCCAGCAGCTTGCAACAGGGTTCTGGGGCCAACGTCCTGACTTTC. Its translation: CASSLQQGSGANVLTF.

This rearrangement joins TRBV6-4 to TRBJ1-2; 8 bases fit TRBD1. Trimming at V came to 3 bases and at J to 6 bases, leaving 3 bases not matched to a gene. Germline values: CDR1 MRHNA, CDR2 SNTAGT. The CDR3 covers 13 residues. The CDR3: CASSEETGDGYTF. The DNA of the CDR3 is TGTGCCAGCAGTGAGGAGACAGGGGATGGCTACACCTTC.

As DNA, the CDR3 is TGCGCCAGCAGCGACGTCTCAGGGTCCTACGAGCAGTACTTC. Translating it yields CASSDVSGSYEQYF. This chain links TRBV10-1 with TRBJ2-7; D possibly corresponds to TRBD1 (5 bases). The CDR3 covers 14 residues. CDR1 is WNHNN and CDR2 is SYGVQD in the germline V gene (reference sequence). V was pared by 6 bases and J by 1 base, with 13 bases between.

A remark on this clone: Other DNA sequences in this sample translate to the same CDR3. The V call is TRBV7-9, the J call TRBJ1-3; 7 bases agree with TRBD1. The ends lost 5 bases at V and 4 bases at J; junction bases unmatched: 5. Germline CDR1 and CDR2: SEHNR and FQNEAQ (reference sequence). The CDR3 is made up of 14 amino acids. Written as DNA, the CDR3 is TGTGCCAGCAGCCTAGGGGGCCTCGGAAACACCATATATTTT. Its translation: CASSLGGLGNTIYF. Using reference TRBV7-9 and TRBJ1-3 for the parts outside the CDR3, the full variable domain is DTGVSQNPRHKITKRGQNVTFRCDPISEHNRLYWYRQTLGQGPEFLTYFQNEAQLEKSRLLSDRFSAERPKGSFSTLEIQRTEQGDSAMYLCASSLGGLGNTIYFGEGSWLTVV.

The gene calls are TRBV2 and TRBJ2-7, with TRBD2 as a possible D gene (7 bases). The CDR3 spans 15 residues. CDR1 SNHLY and CDR2 FYNNEI come from the germline V gene. The germline V and J ends were trimmed by 1 base and 2 bases, with 12 bases remaining between them. CDR3 loop: CASSEEGGLTYEQYF. CDR3 nucleotides: TGTGCCAGCAGTGAAGAGGGGGGGCTGACCTACGAGCAGTACTTC.

The rearrangement links TRBV11-2 to TRBJ1-2; D is ambiguous. CDR1 SGHAT and CDR2 FQNNGV come from the germline V gene. This CDR3 contains 15 residues. Between the trimmed V and J ends, which lost 1 base and 5 bases, there was a span of 14 bases. Here the CDR3 DNA reads TGTGCCAGCAGCTTAGTCGGCGGGGTGGGGTATGGCTACACCTTC. Its translation: CASSLVGGVGYGYTF.

The V and J genes are TRBV7-3 and TRBJ2-1, with D possibly TRBD2 on 6 matching bases. The V gene lost 1 base and the J gene lost 10 bases, with 17 bases spanning the gap. The CDR3 runs to 15 residues. Germline lookup yields CDR1 SGHTA and CDR2 FQGTGA. The CDR3 nucleotides read TGTGCCAGCAGCTTAAGTGGTGGGGCGGGACCGGAGCAGTTCTTC. Its protein is CASSLSGGAGPEQFF. The complete variable domain, with remaining parts taken from reference TRBV7-3 and TRBJ2-1, reads GAGVSQTPSNKVTEKGKYVELRCDPISGHTALYWYRQSLGQGPEFLIYFQGTGAADDSGLPNDRFFAVRPEGSVSTLKIQRTERGDSAVYLCASSLSGGAGPEQFFGPGTRLTVL.

This CDR3 is CASSRRASAEQYF. Here the CDR3 DNA reads TGTGCCAGCAGCCGCCGCGCTAGCGCCGAGCAGTACTTC. The rearrangement joins TRBV7-9 to TRBJ2-7; a weak D match, TRBD2 (6 bases). The CDR3 runs 13 residues. CDR1 SEHNR and CDR2 FQNEAQ come from the germline V gene (reference sequence). Trimming removed 5 bases from V and 6 bases from J, with 14 bases in between. Based on the CDR3 plus reference TRBV7-9 and TRBJ2-7, the full variable domain is DTGVSQNPRHKITKRGQNVTFRCDPISEHNRLYWYRQTLGQGPEFLTYFQNEAQLEKSRLLSDRFSAERPKGSFSTLEIQRTEQGDSAMYLCASSRRASAEQYFGPGTRLTVT.

The chain couples TRBV6-1 to TRBJ1-1; the D gene is possibly TRBD1 (6 bases). The V end lost 7 bases, the J end lost 6 bases, and 18 bases lay between the germline ends. The CDR3 totals 14 residues. Per the germline V gene, CDR1 is MNHNS and CDR2 is SASEGT. The CDR3 nucleotides are TGTGCCAGCATTCTTGAGGGGGGGATAGCTGAAGCTTTCTTT. Its protein product is CASILEGGIAEAFF.

The rearrangement uses TRBV29-1 and TRBJ1-1; D may be TRBD1 (6 bases). CDR3 size: 13 residues. Trimming stripped 4 bases from V and 8 bases from J, with 17 bases between. In germline, CDR1 is SQVTM, CDR2 ANQGSEA. The DNA of the CDR3 is TGCAGCGTTGGGGGGGGCGCCATTATGGAAGCTTTCTTT. Protein product: CSVGGGAIMEAFF.

V usage is TRBV6-1 and J usage is TRBJ1-6; D gene ambiguous. There are 14 residues in the CDR3. Between the trimmed V and J ends, which lost 5 bases and 6 bases, there was a span of 11 bases. Germline CDR1 MNHNS, CDR2 SASEGT. The CDR3, as DNA: TGTGCCAGCAGTCGGGTGGAGGCTAATTCACCCCTCCACTTT. It codes for CASSRVEANSPLHF.

J is TRBJ1-1 and V is TRBV7-3, with D unclear. The ends were cut back, 4 bases at V and 4 bases at J, with 16 bases in the middle. Per germline, CDR1 SGHTA and CDR2 FQGTGA. The CDR3 is 15 residues long. DNA of the CDR3: TGTGCCAGCAGCTCGGGTAGTGGGGAGGGCACTGAAGCTTTCTTT. Protein: CASSSGSGEGTEAFF.

This clone was seen more than once but under ten times. At the DNA level, this CDR3 is encoded by other sequences in the same sample as well. The rearrangement links TRBV30 to TRBJ1-5; D unclear. CDR3 size: 13 residues. In germline, CDR1 is GTSNPN, CDR2 SVGIG (reference sequence). The germline V and J ends were trimmed by 1 base and 2 bases, with 6 bases remaining between them. The CDR3 region is CAWSGGGNQPQHF. In DNA, the CDR3 is TGTGCCTGGAGTGGGGGAGGCAATCAGCCCCAGCATTTT.

The chain employs TRBV6-6 and TRBJ1-1; 7 nucleotides agree with TRBD1. With V trimmed by 5 bases and J by 3 bases, 9 bases remained unmatched. The CDR3 length is 15 residues. CDR1 and CDR2 (germline): MNHNY, SVGAGI (reference sequence). The CDR3 region is CASSRPTGLDTEAFF. The CDR3 coding sequence is TGTGCCAGCAGTAGACCGACAGGGTTGGACACTGAAGCTTTCTTT.